These T cell receptor beta chains were read from a single sample in a study of shared clonotypes between healthy human individuals. The assay was immunoSEQ multiplex PCR, and TCRdb's table has in-frame clones only and misses some. The data show around 2,000,000 clones, around 96% seen once. Specimen: naive CD8+ T cells sorted from blood. All receptors come from a man between 18 and 29 years old in good health. The CDR3 runs from the conserved cysteine through the conserved F or W. The order of the fields is V gene, CDR3 length, J gene, clone size, D gene, CDR3 DNA, CDR3 protein. The D gene is left open where the match is weak. Some rows mark clone size as missing; the rest say once, few, many or name a class of expanded clone.

v_gene: TRBV19; len: 14; j_gene: TRBJ2-7; abundance: once; d_gene: .; CDR3nt: TGTGCCAGTAGTATAGGTAGGGACTCCTACGAGCAGTACTTC; CDR3aa: CASSIGRDSYEQYF
v_gene: TRBV19; len: 17; j_gene: TRBJ1-5; abundance: .; d_gene: .; CDR3nt: TGTGCCAGTAGTATGGGGGCACAGGGAGGTTACAATCAGCCCCAGCATTTT; CDR3aa: CASSMGAQGGYNQPQHF
v_gene: TRBV4-1; len: 13; j_gene: TRBJ2-7; abundance: .; d_gene: .; CDR3nt: TGCGCCAGCAGCCTTCCTGGCTCTTACGAGCAGTACTTC; CDR3aa: CASSLPGSYEQYF
v_gene: TRBV7-9; len: 13; j_gene: TRBJ2-7; abundance: .; d_gene: .; CDR3nt: TGTGCCAGCAGCGACCGGGGGTCCTACGAGCAGTACTTC; CDR3aa: CASSDRGSYEQYF
v_gene: TRBV6-5; len: 13; j_gene: TRBJ2-4; abundance: .; d_gene: TRBD1; CDR3nt: TGTGCCAGCAGTCCGGGGACAGTTTACATTCAGTACTTC; CDR3aa: CASSPGTVYIQYF
v_gene: TRBV2; len: 16; j_gene: TRBJ2-1; abundance: .; d_gene: .; CDR3nt: TGTGCCAGCAGTGAAATGGGGGGCCGCTCCTACAATGAGCAGTTCTTC; CDR3aa: CASSEMGGRSYNEQFF
v_gene: TRBV4-1; len: 14; j_gene: TRBJ2-2; abundance: .; d_gene: .; CDR3nt: TGCGCCAGCAGCCAAGATCTCCGCGGCGGGGAGCTGTTTTTT; CDR3aa: CASSQDLRGGELFF
v_gene: TRBV7-9; len: 16; j_gene: TRBJ2-7; abundance: .; d_gene: TRBD2; CDR3nt: TGTGCCAGCAGTCCCCGGGGGGGGGTCGAAACCTACGAGCAGTACTTC; CDR3aa: CASSPRGGVETYEQYF
v_gene: TRBV13; len: 17; j_gene: TRBJ2-7; abundance: once; d_gene: TRBD2; CDR3nt: TGTGCCAGCAGCTTAAGAGGGGAGGGACTAGCGGGACTCGAGCAGTACTTC; CDR3aa: CASSLRGEGLAGLEQYF
v_gene: TRBV9; len: 16; j_gene: TRBJ2-5; abundance: .; d_gene: TRBD2; CDR3nt: TGTGCCAGCAGCGTAGCTAGCGGGGGGGCCCAAGAGACCCAGTACTTC; CDR3aa: CASSVASGGAQETQYF
v_gene: TRBV27; len: 14; j_gene: TRBJ2-7; abundance: .; d_gene: .; CDR3nt: TGTGCCAGCAGTTTATTGGGGGGCGGGTCCGAGCAGTACTTC; CDR3aa: CASSLLGGGSEQYF
v_gene: TRBV27; len: 14; j_gene: TRBJ1-2; abundance: few; d_gene: .; CDR3nt: TGTGCCAGCAAGGCACGGGTTAACTATGATGGCTACACCTTC; CDR3aa: CASKARVNYDGYTF
v_gene: TRBV9; len: 12; j_gene: TRBJ2-5; abundance: .; d_gene: .; CDR3nt: TGTGCCCCGAGGGGATGGGGGGAGACCCAGTACTTC; CDR3aa: CAPRGWGETQYF
v_gene: TRBV25-1; len: 18; j_gene: TRBJ2-7; abundance: .; d_gene: TRBD1; CDR3nt: TGTGCCAGCAGTGCCCCCGAGGGGACAGGGTCGGCCTTCTACGAGCAGTACTTC; CDR3aa: CASSAPEGTGSAFYEQYF
v_gene: TRBV7-3; len: 16; j_gene: TRBJ2-5; abundance: .; d_gene: TRBD2; CDR3nt: TGTGCCAGCAGCTTAGGGACTAGCGGGGGGTTAGAGACCCAGTACTTC; CDR3aa: CASSLGTSGGLETQYF
v_gene: TRBV27; len: 14; j_gene: TRBJ1-2; abundance: few; d_gene: .; CDR3nt: TGTGCCACCCTAGGGTTGGCAGGGAAGGATGGCTACACCTTC; CDR3aa: CATLGLAGKDGYTF
v_gene: TRBV11-2; len: 14; j_gene: TRBJ2-5; abundance: .; d_gene: .; CDR3nt: TGTGCCAGCAGCTTAGCAGGGTTTGAAGAGACCCAGTACTTC; CDR3aa: CASSLAGFEETQYF
v_gene: TRBV6-5; len: 13; j_gene: TRBJ2-7; abundance: .; d_gene: .; CDR3nt: TGTGCCAGCAGTTTAACAGGGTCGGGCGAGCAGTACTTC; CDR3aa: CASSLTGSGEQYF
v_gene: TRBV7-2; len: 15; j_gene: TRBJ2-1; abundance: .; d_gene: TRBD2; CDR3nt: TGTGCCAGCAGCGTACTAGCGGGAGGGCGAAATGAGCAGTTCTTC; CDR3aa: CASSVLAGGRNEQFF
v_gene: TRBV5-1; len: 14; j_gene: TRBJ2-3; abundance: .; d_gene: .; CDR3nt: TGCGCCAGCAGCCTGGACTTAAGCACAGATACGCAGTATTTT; CDR3aa: CASSLDLSTDTQYF
v_gene: TRBV19; len: 14; j_gene: TRBJ2-5; abundance: .; d_gene: TRBD1; CDR3nt: TGTGCCAGTAGTATAGGGACAGGGAAAGAGACCCAGTACTTC; CDR3aa: CASSIGTGKETQYF
v_gene: TRBV7-9; len: 15; j_gene: TRBJ2-7; abundance: once; d_gene: TRBD1; CDR3nt: TGTGCCAGCAGCTTAGGGACAGGGGCGAGGGACGAGCAGTACTTC; CDR3aa: CASSLGTGARDEQYF
v_gene: TRBV11-2; len: 14; j_gene: TRBJ2-7; abundance: .; d_gene: .; CDR3nt: TGTGCCAGCAGCTTAGGGCAGTCCACCTACGAGCAGTACTTC; CDR3aa: CASSLGQSTYEQYF
v_gene: TRBV4-1; len: 16; j_gene: TRBJ1-6; abundance: .; d_gene: TRBD1; CDR3nt: TGCGCCAGCAGCGAGACAGGGAGCTCCTATAATTCACCCCTCCACTTT; CDR3aa: CASSETGSSYNSPLHF
v_gene: TRBV30; len: 14; j_gene: TRBJ1-5; abundance: .; d_gene: TRBD1; CDR3nt: TGTGCCTGGGGGACAGGGGTGGGCAATCAGCCCCAGCATTTT; CDR3aa: CAWGTGVGNQPQHF
v_gene: TRBV10-2; len: 14; j_gene: TRBJ2-1; abundance: .; d_gene: .; CDR3nt: TGCGCCAGCATCATCGGCGGGTCAACATATGAGCAGTTCTTC; CDR3aa: CASIIGGSTYEQFF
v_gene: TRBV27; len: 17; j_gene: TRBJ2-7; abundance: .; d_gene: .; CDR3nt: TGTGCCAGCAGTTTAATCGGGGGGCCCATATCATCCGACGAGCAGTACTTC; CDR3aa: CASSLIGGPISSDEQYF
v_gene: TRBV7-9; len: 12; j_gene: TRBJ2-7; abundance: .; d_gene: .; CDR3nt: TGTGCCAGCAAACGGGATGACTACGAGCAGTACTTC; CDR3aa: CASKRDDYEQYF
v_gene: TRBV7-2; len: 15; j_gene: TRBJ2-7; abundance: .; d_gene: TRBD1; CDR3nt: TGTGCCAGCACCCAAGGACAGGGAGGCTCCTACGAGCAGTACTTC; CDR3aa: CASTQGQGGSYEQYF
v_gene: TRBV7-2; len: 12; j_gene: TRBJ2-7; abundance: few; d_gene: .; CDR3nt: TGTGCCAGCAGCGTCACTAGCTACGAGCAGTACTTC; CDR3aa: CASSVTSYEQYF
v_gene: TRBV21-1; len: 18; j_gene: TRBJ1-4; abundance: .; d_gene: .; CDR3nt: TGTGCCAGCAGCCCGAGATCGACAGGGCTCCGGAATAATGAAAAACTGTTTTTT; CDR3aa: CASSPRSTGLRNNEKLFF
v_gene: TRBV30; len: 13; j_gene: TRBJ2-1; abundance: once; d_gene: .; CDR3nt: TGTGCCTGGAGTGTATTAACTGGTGCAGAGCAGTTCTTC; CDR3aa: CAWSVLTGAEQFF
v_gene: TRBV27; len: 13; j_gene: TRBJ2-7; abundance: .; d_gene: TRBD1; CDR3nt: TGTGCCAGCAGTTTGGGACAGGCCCACGAGCAGTACTTC; CDR3aa: CASSLGQAHEQYF
v_gene: TRBV9; len: 13; j_gene: TRBJ2-2; abundance: .; d_gene: .; CDR3nt: TGTGCCAGCAGCGAACCCATCACCGGGGAGCTGTTTTTT; CDR3aa: CASSEPITGELFF
v_gene: TRBV5-4; len: 13; j_gene: TRBJ2-7; abundance: .; d_gene: .; CDR3nt: TGTGCCAGCAGCTCAGACGGGGTTTACGAGCAGTACTTC; CDR3aa: CASSSDGVYEQYF
v_gene: TRBV6-5; len: 13; j_gene: TRBJ1-6; abundance: .; d_gene: .; CDR3nt: TGTGCCAGCAGTTACTCGAATATTTCACCCCTCCACTTT; CDR3aa: CASSYSNISPLHF
v_gene: TRBV10-3; len: 14; j_gene: TRBJ2-2; abundance: .; d_gene: .; CDR3nt: TGTGCCATCAGAGGGCAGGAGGGGACCGGGGAGCTGTTTTTT; CDR3aa: CAIRGQEGTGELFF
v_gene: TRBV5-1; len: 14; j_gene: TRBJ2-7; abundance: .; d_gene: TRBD1; CDR3nt: TGCGCCAGCAGCAAAACAGGGGGTCCCTACGAGCAGTACTTC; CDR3aa: CASSKTGGPYEQYF
v_gene: TRBV7-6; len: 15; j_gene: TRBJ2-2; abundance: .; d_gene: .; CDR3nt: TGTGCCAGCAGCTTAGTAGGAGAGAACACCGGGGAGCTGTTTTTT; CDR3aa: CASSLVGENTGELFF
v_gene: TRBV18; len: 16; j_gene: TRBJ2-7; abundance: .; d_gene: .; CDR3nt: TGTGCCAGCTCACCGAATACAGGGCCCTCCTCCTACGAGCAGTACTTC; CDR3aa: CASSPNTGPSSYEQYF
v_gene: TRBV30; len: 13; j_gene: TRBJ2-1; abundance: .; d_gene: TRBD2; CDR3nt: TGTGCCTGGGCAGCTAGCGGGGCCCGCGAGCAGTTCTTC; CDR3aa: CAWAASGAREQFF
v_gene: TRBV13; len: 12; j_gene: TRBJ2-7; abundance: .; d_gene: .; CDR3nt: TGTGCCAGCAGTCACAGGGTGGACGAGCAGTACTTC; CDR3aa: CASSHRVDEQYF